This T cell receptor beta chain was retrieved from a study of blood T cell repertoires in COVID-19. Study in general: The samples span acute and convalescent COVID-19 from the United States, Italy and Spain. PBMCs, B-cell-depleted T cells, or T cells were the source of the cDNA or gDNA that made up the material.

V gave up 11 bases and J gave up 0 bases; unmatched junction bases: 10. Germline V lookup: CDR1 WSHSY, CDR2 SAAADI. The CDR3 totals 14 residues. How the authors handled the data: For nucleated cells, counts were estimated from reference gene primer amplification. Sequenced by immunoSEQ multiplex PCR; TCRdb stores in-frame clones only, minus some. That table is the source of V, J and clone size, and D and trimming were worked out from the DNA. The sample includes 150,000 to 200,000 clones, 75% to 90% of them seen just once. The chain uses TRBV10-2 and TRBJ2-7; 7 nucleotides line up with TRBD1. The sample taken for sequencing was peripheral blood. This clonotype was obtained from a woman aged 40 to 55 with acute or convalescent COVID-19. The CDR3 DNA is TGCGCCGCCGCAAGGGGACAGAGCTCCTACGAGCAGTACTTC. Protein: CAAARGQSSYEQYF.